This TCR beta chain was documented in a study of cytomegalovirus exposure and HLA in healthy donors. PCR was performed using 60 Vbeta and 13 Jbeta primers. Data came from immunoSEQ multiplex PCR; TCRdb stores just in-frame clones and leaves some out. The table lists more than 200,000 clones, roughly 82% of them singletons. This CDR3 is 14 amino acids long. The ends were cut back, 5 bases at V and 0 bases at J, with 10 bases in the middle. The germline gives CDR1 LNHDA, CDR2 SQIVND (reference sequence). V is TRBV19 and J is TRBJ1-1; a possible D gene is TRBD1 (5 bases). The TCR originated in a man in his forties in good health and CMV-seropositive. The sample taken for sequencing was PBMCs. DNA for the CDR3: TGTGCCAGTAGTGGTGCGGGGGTGAACACTGAAGCTTTCTTT. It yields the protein CASSGAGVNTEAFF. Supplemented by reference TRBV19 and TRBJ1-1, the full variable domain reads DGGITQSPKYLFRKEGQNVTLSCEQNLNHDAMYWYRQDPGQGLRLIYYSQIVNDFQKGDIAEGYSVSREKKESFPLTVTSAQKNPTAFYLCASSGAGVNTEAFFGQGTRLTVV.